Reported below is one T cell receptor beta chain. The data originate from a study of preoperative IRX-2 immunotherapy in early breast cancer. V shed 0 bases and J shed 3 bases, with 6 bases lying between them. Looked up from germline, CDR1 is MNHNY and CDR2 is SVGAGI (reference sequence). The CDR3 has 13 amino acids. Treatment denoted: preoperative locoregional IRX-2 cytokine immunotherapy. Samples came from a phase Ib trial of preoperative locoregional IRX-2 cytokine immunotherapy. Profiling relied on immunoSEQ multiplex PCR, and the TCRdb table lists in-frame clones only, not all of them. The data contain over 55,000 clones, less than 95% of them singletons.

The sequence was obtained from a human donor with breast cancer. Collection took place from a patient treated with IRX-2 immunotherapy. V usage is TRBV6-6 and J usage is TRBJ2-7, with D hard to call. The CDR3 loop reads CASSYSTGYEQYF. The DNA for the CDR3 is TGTGCCAGCAGTTACTCGACTGGCTACGAGCAGTACTTC.